One sample yielded the 5 T cell receptor beta chains listed below, sequenced in a study of OX40 agonist ivuxolimab in advanced cancers. Here immunoSEQ multiplex PCR was the method, and the copy in TCRdb shows in-frame clones only, minus some. The repertoire holds about 67,000 clones, with roughly 82% as singletons. This material consisted of CD4+ or CD8+ T cells sorted from blood, taken in a trial of the OX40 agonist ivuxolimab. The source of these receptors is an adult with an advanced solid tumor such as melanoma, head and neck, liver or kidney cancer.

The V call is TRBV7-8, the J call TRBJ2-7; D gene ambiguous. Trimming removed 2 bases from V and 2 bases from J, with 10 bases in between. The CDR3 sequence is 14 residues long. Germline CDR1 reads SGHVS; CDR2 reads FQNEAQ. The CDR3 spells CASSLMGLAYEQYF. The CDR3 DNA reads TGTGCCAGCAGCTTAATGGGTTTAGCCTACGAGCAGTACTTC.

CDR3 in amino acids: CASSEAWGRYNSPLHF. DNA of the CDR3: TGTGCCAGCAGTGAAGCTTGGGGCAGGTATAATTCACCCCTCCACTTT. The chain joins TRBV6-1 to TRBJ1-6, with a possible D match to TRBD1 (5 bases). The V gene lost 0 bases and the J gene lost 4 bases, with 10 bases spanning the gap. The CDR3 is made up of 16 amino acids. Per the germline V gene, CDR1 is MNHNS and CDR2 is SASEGT.

The genes are TRBV2 and TRBJ1-5, with 7 bases that match TRBD1. There are 15 residues in the CDR3. V lost 6 bases and J lost 0; bases outside the gene matches: 5. CDR1 is SNHLY and CDR2 is FYNNEI in the germline V gene. Here the CDR3 reads CASRDRIYSNQPQHF. CDR3 in DNA: TGTGCCAGCAGGGACAGGATCTATAGCAATCAGCCCCAGCATTTT.

A few counts support this clone. The genes are TRBV7-8 and TRBJ1-2, with D possibly being TRBD1 (5 bases). Germline lookup yields CDR1 SGHVS and CDR2 FQNEAQ. Deletions cut 0 bases from V and 4 bases from J, with 12 bases between. This CDR3 has 15 residues. The CDR3 nucleotides are TGTGCCAGCAGCTTAGCCGTGGGGCCGGCCTATGGCTACACCTTC. It encodes CASSLAVGPAYGYTF. The entire variable domain, with the rest obtained from reference TRBV7-8 and TRBJ1-2, is as follows: GAGVSQSPRYKVAKRGQDVALRCDPISGHVSLFWYQQALGQGPEFLTYFQNEAQLDKSGLPSDRFFAERPEGSVSTLKIQRTQQEDSAVYLCASSLAVGPAYGYTFGSGTRLTVV.

This sequence joins TRBV9 and TRBJ2-3; possible D gene TRBD2, 6 bases. The germline V gene has CDR1 SGDLS and CDR2 YYNGEE. V was shortened by 3 bases and J by 4 bases, with 12 bases between the two germline ends. The length of the CDR3 is 14 residues. CDR3 nucleotides: TGTGCCAGCAGCGGGGGTGGCGGGGCAGATACGCAGTATTTT. Amino acids: CASSGGGGADTQYF.